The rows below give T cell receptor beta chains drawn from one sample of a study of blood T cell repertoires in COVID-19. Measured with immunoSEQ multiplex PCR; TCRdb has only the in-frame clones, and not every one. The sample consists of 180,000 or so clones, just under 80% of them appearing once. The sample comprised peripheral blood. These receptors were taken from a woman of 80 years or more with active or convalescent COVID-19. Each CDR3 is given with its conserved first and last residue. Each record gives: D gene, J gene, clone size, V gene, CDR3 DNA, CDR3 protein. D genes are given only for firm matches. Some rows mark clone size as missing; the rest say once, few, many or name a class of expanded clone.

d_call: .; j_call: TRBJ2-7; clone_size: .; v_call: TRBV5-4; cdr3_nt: TGTGCCAGCAGCCGAGGGGGAGGGGACCGATACGAGCAGTACTTC; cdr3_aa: CASSRGGGDRYEQYF
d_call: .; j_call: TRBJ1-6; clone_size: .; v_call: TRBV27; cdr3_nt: TGTGCCAGCAGTTTCCCCGGACAGTATAATTCACCCCTCCACTTT; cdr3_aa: CASSFPGQYNSPLHF
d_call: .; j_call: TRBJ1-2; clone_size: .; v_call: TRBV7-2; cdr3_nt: TGTGCCAGCAGCTTAGCGCTTCAGGGCATTGATGGCTACACCTTC; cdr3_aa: CASSLALQGIDGYTF
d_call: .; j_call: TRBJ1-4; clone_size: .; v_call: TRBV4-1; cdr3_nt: TGCGCCAGCAGCCAAGACTCCGGGGCAACTAATGAAAAACTGTTTTTT; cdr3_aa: CASSQDSGATNEKLFF
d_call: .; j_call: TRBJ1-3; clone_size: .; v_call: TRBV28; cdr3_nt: TGTGCCAGCAAAAGGACAGCAGGAAACACCATATATTTT; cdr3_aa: CASKRTAGNTIYF
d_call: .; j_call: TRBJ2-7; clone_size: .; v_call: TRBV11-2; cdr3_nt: TGTGCCAGCAGCTTATTGGGGGGAATCTACGAGCAGTACTTC; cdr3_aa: CASSLLGGIYEQYF
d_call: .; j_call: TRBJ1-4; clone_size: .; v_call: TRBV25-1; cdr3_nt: TGTGCCAGCAGTGATCACTATGGTAGTGAAAAACTGTTTTTT; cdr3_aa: CASSDHYGSEKLFF
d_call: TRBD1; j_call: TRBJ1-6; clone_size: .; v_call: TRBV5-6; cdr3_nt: TGTGCCAGCAGCCAAGACAGGGACTCACCCCTCCACTTT; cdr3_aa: CASSQDRDSPLHF
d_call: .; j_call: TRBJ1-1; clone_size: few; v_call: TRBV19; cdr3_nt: TGTGCCAGTAGTATAGGGACACTGAACACTGAAGCTTTCTTT; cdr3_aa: CASSIGTLNTEAFF
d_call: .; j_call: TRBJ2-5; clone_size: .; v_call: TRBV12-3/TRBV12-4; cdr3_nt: TGTGCCAGCAGGTTGGGGGCTTTAAAGACCCAGTACTTC; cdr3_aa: CASRLGALKTQYF
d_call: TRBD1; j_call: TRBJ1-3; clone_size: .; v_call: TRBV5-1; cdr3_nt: TGCGCCAGCAGCTTGGCCGGACAGGGAGTCGGAAACACCATATATTTT; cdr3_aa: CASSLAGQGVGNTIYF
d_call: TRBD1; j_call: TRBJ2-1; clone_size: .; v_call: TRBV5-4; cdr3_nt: TGTGCCAGCAACAGAGCAGGGGGCGCATTCCATGAGCAGTTCTTC; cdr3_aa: CASNRAGGAFHEQFF
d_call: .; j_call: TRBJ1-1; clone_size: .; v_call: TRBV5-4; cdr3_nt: TGTGCCAGCAGCCCGATCGAGAGAGGGAACACTGAAGCTTTCTTT; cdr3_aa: CASSPIERGNTEAFF
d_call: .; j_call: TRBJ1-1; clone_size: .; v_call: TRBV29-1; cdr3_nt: TGCACCGTCGGGAGGGGGGACACTGAAGCTTTCTTT; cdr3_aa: CTVGRGDTEAFF
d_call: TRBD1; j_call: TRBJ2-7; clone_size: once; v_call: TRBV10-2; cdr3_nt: TGCGCCAGCAGTTCCGGGACAGGGGGCTACGAGCAGTACTTC; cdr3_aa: CASSSGTGGYEQYF
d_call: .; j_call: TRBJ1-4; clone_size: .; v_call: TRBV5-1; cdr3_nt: TGCGCCAGCAGCTTGACAGCTGCAACTAATGAAAAACTGTTTTTT; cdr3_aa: CASSLTAATNEKLFF
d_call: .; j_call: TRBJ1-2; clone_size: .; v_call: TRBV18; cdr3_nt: TGTGCCAGCTCACTTGGTCAAGGAGCTTCTAACTATGGCTACACCTTC; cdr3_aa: CASSLGQGASNYGYTF
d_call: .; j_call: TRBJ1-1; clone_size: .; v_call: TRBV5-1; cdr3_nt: TGCGCCAGCAGCCTTACATTCGGATTGGGCTCCACTGAAGCTTTCTTT; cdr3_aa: CASSLTFGLGSTEAFF
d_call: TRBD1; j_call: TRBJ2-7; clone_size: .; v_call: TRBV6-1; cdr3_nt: TGTGCCAGCAGTGAACTTGGGACAGGGTATTACGAGCAGTACTTC; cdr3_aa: CASSELGTGYYEQYF
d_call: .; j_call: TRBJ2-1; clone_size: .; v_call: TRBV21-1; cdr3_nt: TGTGCCAGCAGCAAAGCGCGGGCAGACTCCTACAATGAGCAGTTCTTC; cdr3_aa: CASSKARADSYNEQFF
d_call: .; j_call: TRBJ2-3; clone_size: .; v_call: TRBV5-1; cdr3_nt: TGCGCCAGCAGCTTTGGCCATGGAGATACGCAGTATTTT; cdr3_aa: CASSFGHGDTQYF